This T cell receptor beta chain was retrieved from a study of T cell repertoires in cytomegalovirus infection. Study-wide background: From public TCR beta signatures came an indication of both CMV infection and matching HLA type. Study results and caveats: The cumulative frequency of public TCR beta families distinguished individuals who carried CMV together with the relevant HLA. The ex vivo response showed dominance by HLA-C-restricted CMV-specific TCR beta clonotypes.

This clonotype appeared many times. The antigen remains unidentified. The CDR3 spans 15 residues. The germline V gene has CDR1 SQVTM and CDR2 ANQGSEA. The V segment lost 0 bases and the J segment 4 bases; nucleotides outside the gene matches: 5. TCRdb ran MiXCR on the reads and lists one entry per CDR3 protein. The profile covers 200,000 to 300,000 distinct CDR3 sequences, with roughly an eighth appearing a single time and 7% to 9.5% taken by the ten largest. The chain is built from TRBV29-1 and TRBJ1-5; 8 nucleotides match TRBD1. Sequencing was carried out using PBMCs. This TCR was sampled from a human donor in good health (CMV status not recorded). Some clones in this sample may be carry-over from other donors' samples. The CDR3 spells CSVEEGTGGNQPQHF. In DNA form, the CDR3 reads TGCAGCGTTGAAGAGGGGACAGGAGGGAATCAGCCCCAGCATTTT.